This T cell receptor beta chain was captured by sequencing in a study of blood T cell repertoires in COVID-19. As for the study in general: The analysed material was cDNA or gDNA that came from T cells, B-cell-depleted T cells, or PBMCs.

The junction had 6 bases not matched to a gene; V was cut back by 2 bases and J by 9 bases. The CDR3 sequence is 14 residues long. Germline-derived CDR1 and CDR2 are SGHVS and FQNEAQ. Clones were sequenced by immunoSEQ multiplex PCR, and TCRdb holds only the in-frame ones, with some missing. Among under 300,000 clones listed, approximately 86% were seen once. The sequenced sample was peripheral blood. J is TRBJ2-1 and V is TRBV7-8; 8 bases match TRBD2. This TCR came from a woman in her twenties or thirties with acute or convalescent COVID-19. The CDR3 bases are TGTGCCAGCAGCTTAAACGGGAGGGCCGTTGAGCAGTTCTTC. This gives the protein CASSLNGRAVEQFF.